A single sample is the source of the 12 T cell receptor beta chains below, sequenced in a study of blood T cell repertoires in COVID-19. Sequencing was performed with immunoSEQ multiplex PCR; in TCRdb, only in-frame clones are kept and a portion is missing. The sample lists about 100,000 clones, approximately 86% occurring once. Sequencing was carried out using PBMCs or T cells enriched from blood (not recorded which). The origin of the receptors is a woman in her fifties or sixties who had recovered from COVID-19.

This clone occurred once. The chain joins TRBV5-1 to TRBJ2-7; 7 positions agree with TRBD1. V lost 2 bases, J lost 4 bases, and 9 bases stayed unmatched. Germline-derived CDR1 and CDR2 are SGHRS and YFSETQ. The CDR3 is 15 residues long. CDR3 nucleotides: TGCGCCAGCAGCTTAATAGAGACAGGGAGATACGAGCAGTACTTC. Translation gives CASSLIETGRYEQYF.

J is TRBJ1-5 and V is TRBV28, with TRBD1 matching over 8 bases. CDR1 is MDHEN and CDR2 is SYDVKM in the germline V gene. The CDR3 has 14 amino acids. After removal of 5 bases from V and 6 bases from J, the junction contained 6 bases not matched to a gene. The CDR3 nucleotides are TGTGCCAGCAGTCTGACAGGGGCGGGTCAGCCCCAGCATTTT. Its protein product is CASSLTGAGQPQHF.

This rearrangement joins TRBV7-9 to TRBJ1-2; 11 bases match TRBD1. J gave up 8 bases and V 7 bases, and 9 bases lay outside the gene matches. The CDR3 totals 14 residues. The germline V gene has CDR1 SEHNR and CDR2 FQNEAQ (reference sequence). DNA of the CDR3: TGTGCCAGCACGGACAGGGGGCTAGGGTGGGGCTACACCTTC. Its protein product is CASTDRGLGWGYTF.

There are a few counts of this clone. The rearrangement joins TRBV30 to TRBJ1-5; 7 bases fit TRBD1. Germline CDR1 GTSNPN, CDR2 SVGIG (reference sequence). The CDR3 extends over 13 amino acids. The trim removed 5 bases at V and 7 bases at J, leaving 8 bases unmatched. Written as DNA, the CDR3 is TGTGCCTGGTCTACAGGGGACCGACAGCCCCAGCATTTT. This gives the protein CAWSTGDRQPQHF.

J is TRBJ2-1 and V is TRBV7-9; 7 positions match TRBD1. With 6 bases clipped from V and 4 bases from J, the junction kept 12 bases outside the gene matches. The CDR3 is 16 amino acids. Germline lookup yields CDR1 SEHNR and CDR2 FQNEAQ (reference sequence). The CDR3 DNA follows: TGTGCCAGCAGTTTACGGGACAGCCGAAGTTACAATGAGCAGTTCTTC. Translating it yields CASSLRDSRSYNEQFF.

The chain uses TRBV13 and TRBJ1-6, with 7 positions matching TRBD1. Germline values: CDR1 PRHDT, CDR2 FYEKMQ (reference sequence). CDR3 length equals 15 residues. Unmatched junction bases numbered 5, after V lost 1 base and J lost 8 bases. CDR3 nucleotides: TGTGCCAGCAGCTTAGTGGGACAGTCGTATTCACCCCTCCACTTT. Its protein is CASSLVGQSYSPLHF.

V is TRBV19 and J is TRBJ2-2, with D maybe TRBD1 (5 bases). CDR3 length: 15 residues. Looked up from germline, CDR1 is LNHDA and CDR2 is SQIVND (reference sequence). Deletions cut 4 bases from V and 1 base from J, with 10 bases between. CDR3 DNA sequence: TGTGCCAGTAGTACTGACAGACAGAACACCGGGGAGCTGTTTTTT. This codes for CASSTDRQNTGELFF.

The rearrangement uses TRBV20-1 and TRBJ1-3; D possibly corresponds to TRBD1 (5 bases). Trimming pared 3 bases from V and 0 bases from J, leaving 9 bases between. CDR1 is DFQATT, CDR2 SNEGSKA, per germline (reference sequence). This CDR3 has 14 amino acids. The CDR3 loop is CSASQGSSGNTIYF. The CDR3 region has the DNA TGCAGTGCTAGTCAGGGAAGCTCTGGAAACACCATATATTTT.

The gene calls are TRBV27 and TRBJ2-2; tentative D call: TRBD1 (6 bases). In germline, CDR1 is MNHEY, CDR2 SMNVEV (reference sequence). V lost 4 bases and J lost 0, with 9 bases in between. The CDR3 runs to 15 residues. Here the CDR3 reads CASSSGQTNTGELFF. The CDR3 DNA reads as TGTGCCAGCAGTTCCGGACAGACGAACACCGGGGAGCTGTTTTTT.

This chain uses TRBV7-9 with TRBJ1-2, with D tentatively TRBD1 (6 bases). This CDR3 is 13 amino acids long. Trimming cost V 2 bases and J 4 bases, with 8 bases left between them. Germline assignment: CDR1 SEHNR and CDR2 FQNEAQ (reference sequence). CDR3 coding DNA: TGTGCCAGCAGCTTACGGGACATCTATGGCTACACCTTC. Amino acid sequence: CASSLRDIYGYTF.

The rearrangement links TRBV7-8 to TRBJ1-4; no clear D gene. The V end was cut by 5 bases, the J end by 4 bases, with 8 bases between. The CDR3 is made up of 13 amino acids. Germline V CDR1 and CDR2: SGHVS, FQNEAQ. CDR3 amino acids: CASSPASNEKLFF. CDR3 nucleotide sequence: TGTGCCAGCAGCCCAGCCAGTAATGAAAAACTGTTTTTT.

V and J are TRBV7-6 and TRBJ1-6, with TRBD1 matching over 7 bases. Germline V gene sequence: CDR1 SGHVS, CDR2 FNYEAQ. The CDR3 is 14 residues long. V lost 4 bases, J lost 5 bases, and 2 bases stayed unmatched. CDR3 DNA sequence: TGTGCCAGCAGCTCGGGACAGAATAATTCACCCCTCCACTTT. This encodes CASSSGQNNSPLHF.